This is a list of T cell receptor beta chains from one sample in a study of Ad26.COV2.S vaccination and SARS-CoV-2 variants. Sequenced by immunoSEQ multiplex PCR; TCRdb stores in-frame clones only, minus some. The profile covers roughly 700,000 clones, with around 89% appearing a single time and about 1.5% taken by the ten largest. The sample consisted of peripheral blood, taken in a trial of Ad26.COV2.S vaccine versus placebo. The receptors were sampled from a person aged 18-60 years who received the Ad26.COV2.S COVID-19 vaccine or a placebo. Both conserved end residues are part of each CDR3. Each record gives: CDR3 DNA, CDR3 protein, clone size, D gene, J gene, V gene. A D gene is named only where the DNA matches it firmly. Clone size is shown for a subset of rows, as once, few, many or a class of expanded clone.

CDR3nt: TGCGCCAGCAGCTCCGATTTTATGTCCTACGAGCAGTACTTC
CDR3aa: CASSSDFMSYEQYF
abundance: .
d_gene: .
j_gene: TRBJ2-7
v_gene: TRBV10-1

CDR3nt: TGTGCCAGCAGCGTCGGACAGGACCGATCGGGACTGTTTTTT
CDR3aa: CASSVGQDRSGLFF
abundance: .
d_gene: TRBD1
j_gene: TRBJ1-4
v_gene: TRBV13

CDR3nt: TGTGCCAGCAGTTACAGCTACAATGAGCAGTTCTTC
CDR3aa: CASSYSYNEQFF
abundance: .
d_gene: .
j_gene: TRBJ2-1
v_gene: TRBV12-3/TRBV12-4

CDR3nt: TGTGCCAGCAGCTCCGGACTAGCGGGGGGGATTTACAATGAGCAGTTCTTC
CDR3aa: CASSSGLAGGIYNEQFF
abundance: .
d_gene: TRBD2
j_gene: TRBJ2-1
v_gene: TRBV7-2

CDR3nt: TGTGCCAGCAGCTTAGGCCTGGGGACCCAGTACTTC
CDR3aa: CASSLGLGTQYF
abundance: .
d_gene: .
j_gene: TRBJ2-5
v_gene: TRBV13

CDR3nt: TGTGCCAGCAGTGCTACAGGGGGCGGTAAGACCCAGTACTTC
CDR3aa: CASSATGGGKTQYF
abundance: .
d_gene: TRBD1
j_gene: TRBJ2-5
v_gene: TRBV25-1

CDR3nt: TGTGCCAGCAGCCCGAGGACTGGATCCTACAATGAGCAGTTCTTC
CDR3aa: CASSPRTGSYNEQFF
abundance: .
d_gene: .
j_gene: TRBJ2-1
v_gene: TRBV5-8

CDR3nt: TGTGCCAGCTCTTCTACTACAGGGGAGGCTGAAGCTTTCTTT
CDR3aa: CASSSTTGEAEAFF
abundance: .
d_gene: TRBD1
j_gene: TRBJ1-1
v_gene: TRBV18

CDR3nt: TGTGCCAGCAGAGAGACATCAGGCGAGCAGTACTTC
CDR3aa: CASRETSGEQYF
abundance: .
d_gene: .
j_gene: TRBJ2-7
v_gene: TRBV6-5

CDR3nt: TGTGCCAGCAGCCAAGATCTGGCTAGCGGGAGGATTAGAAATGAGCAGTTCTTC
CDR3aa: CASSQDLASGRIRNEQFF
abundance: .
d_gene: TRBD2
j_gene: TRBJ2-1
v_gene: TRBV14

CDR3nt: TGTGCCAGCAGCTTCGACAGGGACTATGGCTACACCTTC
CDR3aa: CASSFDRDYGYTF
abundance: .
d_gene: TRBD1
j_gene: TRBJ1-2
v_gene: TRBV14

CDR3nt: TGCAGCGTCGGGAGACAGGGATTAGGCTACACCTTC
CDR3aa: CSVGRQGLGYTF
abundance: .
d_gene: TRBD1
j_gene: TRBJ1-2
v_gene: TRBV29-1

CDR3nt: TGTGCCAGCAGACGGGACTTGACCGGGGAGCTGTTTTTT
CDR3aa: CASRRDLTGELFF
abundance: .
d_gene: .
j_gene: TRBJ2-2
v_gene: TRBV27

CDR3nt: TGTGCCAGCAGCTTAGACCCCCAAAGTGGGCGCGAGCAGTACTTC
CDR3aa: CASSLDPQSGREQYF
abundance: .
d_gene: .
j_gene: TRBJ2-7
v_gene: TRBV11-2

CDR3nt: TGTGCCACCAGTGGAGGGGGCACAGATACGCAGTATTTT
CDR3aa: CATSGGGTDTQYF
abundance: once
d_gene: .
j_gene: TRBJ2-3
v_gene: TRBV24-1

CDR3nt: TGTGCCAGCAGTGCGAACCCGGGACCCCAAAGCAATCAGCCCCAGCATTTT
CDR3aa: CASSANPGPQSNQPQHF
abundance: few
d_gene: .
j_gene: TRBJ1-5
v_gene: TRBV27

CDR3nt: TGTGCCACCAGCAGAGCGGGGGACACGGCATCATTCCAAGAGACCCAGTACTTC
CDR3aa: CATSRAGDTASFQETQYF
abundance: .
d_gene: .
j_gene: TRBJ2-5
v_gene: TRBV15

CDR3nt: TGTGCCAGCATTCGGGACTCCGTCTATAATTCACCCCTCCACTTT
CDR3aa: CASIRDSVYNSPLHF
abundance: .
d_gene: .
j_gene: TRBJ1-6
v_gene: TRBV6-5

CDR3nt: TGTGCCTGGAGCCGACTAGCCTCTTACGAGCAGTACTTC
CDR3aa: CAWSRLASYEQYF
abundance: .
d_gene: TRBD2
j_gene: TRBJ2-7
v_gene: TRBV30

CDR3nt: TGTGCCATCAGTGAGATCGGCTTCGGGTCACCCCTCCACTTT
CDR3aa: CAISEIGFGSPLHF
abundance: .
d_gene: .
j_gene: TRBJ1-6
v_gene: TRBV10-3

CDR3nt: TGTGCCAGCAGTTTCCGGGGGACCAATCAGCCCCAGCATTTT
CDR3aa: CASSFRGTNQPQHF
abundance: .
d_gene: .
j_gene: TRBJ1-5
v_gene: TRBV27

CDR3nt: TGTGCCAGCAGGAGGGGTAGCGGGAGGTCCTACAATGAGCAGTTCTTC
CDR3aa: CASRRGSGRSYNEQFF
abundance: .
d_gene: TRBD2
j_gene: TRBJ2-1
v_gene: TRBV2

CDR3nt: TGTGCCAGCAGCCCTCCGGGTCGGGGACTCACAGATACGCAGTATTTT
CDR3aa: CASSPPGRGLTDTQYF
abundance: .
d_gene: .
j_gene: TRBJ2-3
v_gene: TRBV14

CDR3nt: TGTGCCAGCAGCTTGCCCTTGGACGGATATAACACTGAAGCTTTCTTT
CDR3aa: CASSLPLDGYNTEAFF
abundance: .
d_gene: .
j_gene: TRBJ1-1
v_gene: TRBV5-6